This T cell receptor beta chain was documented in a study of regulatory T cells in long-lasting Graves disease. Study overall: Graves' cases, newly diagnosed, had used antithyroid drugs under 3 months. Study-wide findings and caveats: Whereas 966 public clonotypes were shared by new patients, persistent patients shared more, at under 3,000.

This clonotype was observed many times. Antigen specificity is unknown. V was clipped by 5 bases and J by 0 bases, with 11 bases between them. CDR3 length: 15 residues. Germline loops: CDR1 SGHAT, CDR2 FQNNGV. Time point indicated: newly diagnosed GD, antithyroid drugs for less than 3 months. The TCR library used RNA extracted from PBMCs. The authors built TCR beta libraries using iRepertoire HTBI primers and Arm-PCR of CDR3 regions. TCRdb reprocessed the multiplex PCR reads via MiXCR and lists one record per CDR3 protein. The sample shows 200,000 to 250,000 distinct CDR3 sequences, around 20% of them seen only once.

The sequence was collected from a female donor with Graves disease. The chain links TRBV11-2 to TRBJ2-1; either TRBD1 or TRBD2 may fit D (5 bases each). Sequencing was performed on peripheral blood mononuclear cells (PBMCs), taken at new diagnosis, from a patient treated with antithyroid drugs. CDR3 protein: CASSRDRSSYNEQFF. In nucleotides, the CDR3 is TGTGCCAGCAGCCGGGACCGGAGCTCCTACAATGAGCAGTTCTTC.